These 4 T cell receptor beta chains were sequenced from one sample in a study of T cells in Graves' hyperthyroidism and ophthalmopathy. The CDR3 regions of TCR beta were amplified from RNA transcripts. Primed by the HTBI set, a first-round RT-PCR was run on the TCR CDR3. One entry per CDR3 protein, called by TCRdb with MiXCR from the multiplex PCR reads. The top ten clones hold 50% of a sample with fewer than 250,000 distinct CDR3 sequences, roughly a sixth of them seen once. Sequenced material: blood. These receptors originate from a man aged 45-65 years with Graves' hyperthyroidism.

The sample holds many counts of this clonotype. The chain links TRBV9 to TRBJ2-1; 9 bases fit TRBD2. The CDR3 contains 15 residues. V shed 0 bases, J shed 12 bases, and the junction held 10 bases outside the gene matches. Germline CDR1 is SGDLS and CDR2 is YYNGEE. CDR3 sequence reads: CASSVGLAGVGRQFF. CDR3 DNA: TGTGCCAGCAGCGTAGGGTTAGCGGGAGTGGGGCGGCAGTTCTTC.

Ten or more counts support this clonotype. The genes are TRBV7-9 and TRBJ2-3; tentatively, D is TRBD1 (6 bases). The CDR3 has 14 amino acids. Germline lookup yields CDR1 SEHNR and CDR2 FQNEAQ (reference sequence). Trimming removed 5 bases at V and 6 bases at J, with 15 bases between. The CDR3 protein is CASSLGTPSDTQYF. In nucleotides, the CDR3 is TGTGCCAGCAGCCTAGGGACACCGAGCGATACGCAGTATTTT. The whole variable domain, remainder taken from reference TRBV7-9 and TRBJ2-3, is DTGVSQNPRHKITKRGQNVTFRCDPISEHNRLYWYRQTLGQGPEFLTYFQNEAQLEKSRLLSDRFSAERPKGSFSTLEIQRTEQGDSAMYLCASSLGTPSDTQYFGPGTRLTVL.

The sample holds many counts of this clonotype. The CDR3 region is CASSPEADSSYEQYF. The CDR3 region has the DNA TGTGCCAGCAGCCCCGAGGCGGACAGCTCCTACGAGCAGTACTTC. The genes are TRBV7-9 and TRBJ2-7; D possibly corresponds to TRBD1 (6 bases). Germline CDR1 reads SEHNR; CDR2 reads FQNEAQ (reference sequence). Trimming took 5 bases from V and 0 from J, leaving 14 bases between them. The CDR3 consists of 15 residues.

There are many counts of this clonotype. The CDR3 DNA reads as TGTGCCAGCAGGGGACTAGCGGACTACAATGAGCAGTTCTTC. It yields the protein CASRGLADYNEQFF. The chain links TRBV2 to TRBJ2-1; 11 positions match TRBD2. This CDR3 is built from 14 residues. The germline V gene has CDR1 SNHLY and CDR2 FYNNEI. J was trimmed by 3 bases and V by 6 bases; bases with no gene match: 1. Looking up the rest from reference TRBV2 and TRBJ2-1 gives the full variable domain: EPEVTQTPSHQVTQMGQEVILRCVPISNHLYFYWYRQILGQKVEFLVSFYNNEISEKSEIFDDQFSVERPDGSNFTLKIRSTKLEDSAMYFCASRGLADYNEQFFGPGTRLTVL.